What follows are 26 T cell receptor beta chains derived from one specimen sequenced in a study of CD8 T cells in Susac syndrome. About 0.5 to 1 ug RNA was reverse transcribed with random hexamers. TCRdb processed the immunoSEQ multiplex PCR reads anew with MiXCR; each CDR3 protein has one entry. The profile shows 100,000 to 150,000 distinct CDR3 sequences, approximately 95% of them singletons. The sequencing input was CD8+ T cells from PBMCs. These receptors were obtained from a human donor with multiple sclerosis.

This clonotype was seen a single time. The rearrangement links TRBV20-1 to TRBJ1-1, with TRBD1 as a possible D gene (6 bases). Trimming stripped 2 bases from V and 3 bases from J, with 13 bases between. The CDR3 consists of 14 residues. In germline, CDR1 is DFQATT, CDR2 SNEGSKA (reference sequence). Here the CDR3 DNA reads TGCAGTGCTAGACGGGGGCTTACAGACACTGAAGCTTTCTTT. Protein: CSARRGLTDTEAFF.

The chain combines TRBV5-4 with TRBJ2-5; 13 nucleotides agree with TRBD2. Trimming at V came to 3 bases and at J to 5 bases, leaving 7 bases not matched to a gene. This CDR3 spans 16 amino acids. Germline V gene sequence: CDR1 SGHNT, CDR2 YYREEE (reference sequence). The CDR3 here is CASSSTSGRARETQYF. Here the CDR3 DNA reads TGTGCCAGCAGCTCCACTAGCGGGAGGGCCCGCGAGACCCAGTACTTC. Full variable domain (outside the CDR3, taken from reference TRBV5-4 and TRBJ2-5): ETGVTQSPTHLIKTRGQQVTLRCSSQSGHNTVSWYQQALGQGPQFIFQYYREEENGRGNFPPRFSGLQFPNYSSELNVNALELDDSALYLCASSSTSGRARETQYFGPGTRLLVL.

The chain uses TRBV4-1 and TRBJ2-2; 13 positions agree with TRBD2. This CDR3 has 16 amino acids. Looked up from germline, CDR1 is MGHRA and CDR2 is YSYEKL. V was clipped by 1 base and J by 5 bases; unmatched bases: 1. The CDR3 coding sequence is TGCGCCAGCAGCCAAGGGACTAGCGGGAGAACCGGGGAGCTGTTTTTT. Its protein is CASSQGTSGRTGELFF.

This clonotype was seen a few times. V is TRBV5-1 and J is TRBJ1-1; D is unresolved. The CDR3 covers 12 residues. V was trimmed by 0 bases and J by 7 bases, leaving 7 bases between them. Germline lookup yields CDR1 SGHRS and CDR2 YFSETQ. The chain's CDR3 is CASSLDRSEAFF. The CDR3 DNA follows: TGCGCCAGCAGCTTGGACCGGAGTGAAGCTTTCTTT.

The chain couples TRBV4-2 to TRBJ2-7; no firm D call. Trimming shortened V by 0 bases and J by 0 bases, and 15 bases separated the two germline ends. The germline gives CDR1 LGHNA, CDR2 YNFKEQ. The CDR3 sequence is 17 residues long. The CDR3 here is CASSQDIYAWASYEQYF. DNA for the CDR3: TGTGCCAGCAGCCAAGATATCTACGCATGGGCCTCCTACGAGCAGTACTTC.

This sequence joins TRBV28 and TRBJ2-3; no firm D call. Germline-derived CDR1 and CDR2 are MDHEN and SYDVKM. CDR3 length: 13 residues. With 1 base removed from V and 10 bases from J, the gap between germline ends came to 12 bases. The CDR3 reads CASSLSPLDPQYF. The CDR3 region has the DNA TGTGCCAGCAGTTTATCCCCCCTTGACCCGCAGTATTTT.

The chain links TRBV24-1 to TRBJ2-1; tentative D call: TRBD2 (5 bases). Trimming cost V 10 bases and J 7 bases, with 19 bases left between them. Germline loops: CDR1 KGHDR, CDR2 SFDVKD. The CDR3 has 14 residues. The CDR3 spells CATDPDCPRNEQFF. In nucleotides, the CDR3 is TGTGCCACGGATCCGGACTGCCCCAGAAATGAGCAGTTCTTC.

Details on this clonotype: Compared with germline, one end of the junction differs, possibly owing to a read error. The V call is TRBV9, the J call TRBJ1-1, with 7 bases lining up with TRBD1. The germline gives CDR1 SGDLS, CDR2 YYNGEE. The CDR3 totals 14 residues. The CDR3 protein is CASSEQGPLAEAFF. CDR3 coding DNA: TGTGCCAGCAGCGAACAGGGGCCGCTCGCTGAAGCGTTCTTT.

Here the CDR3 reads CASSSGARPWDEQFF. The CDR3 bases are TGTGCCAGCAGCTCCGGGGCGAGACCATGGGATGAGCAGTTCTTC. This chain joins TRBV27 and TRBJ2-1; the D gene could be TRBD1 or TRBD2 (5 bases each). The CDR3 runs to 15 residues. Trimming cost V 6 bases and J 8 bases, with 20 bases left between them. Germline CDR1 and CDR2: MNHEY and SMNVEV (reference sequence).

The chain has TRBV9 and TRBJ2-7; D is possibly TRBD2 (5 bases). Trimming removed 7 bases at V and 2 bases at J, with 22 bases between. The CDR3 totals 16 residues. The V gene's germline CDR1 is SGDLS and CDR2 YYNGEE. CDR3 nucleotides: TGTGCCAGCTCTAAGACGAGTAGGATGGAGGCCTACGAGCAGTACTTC. Encoded protein: CASSKTSRMEAYEQYF. Using reference TRBV9 and TRBJ2-7 for the parts outside the CDR3, the full variable domain is DSGVTQTPKHLITATGQRVTLRCSPRSGDLSVYWYQQSLDQGLQFLIQYYNGEERAKGNILERFSAQQFPDLHSELNLSSLELGDSALYFCASSKTSRMEAYEQYFGPGTRLTVT.

This clonotype was observed once. V usage is TRBV6-5 and J usage is TRBJ2-2; weak D call: TRBD1 (5 bases). Germline loops: CDR1 MNHEY, CDR2 SVGAGI. V was cut by 6 bases and J by 4 bases, with 12 bases left in between. The CDR3 covers 14 residues. The CDR3 sequence is CASRYLDSTGELFF. CDR3 sequence (DNA): TGTGCCAGCAGATACCTCGACAGCACCGGGGAGCTGTTTTTT.

This chain connects TRBV6-6 to TRBJ1-1; 7 bases fit TRBD1. Trimming cost V 6 bases and J 2 bases; bases outside gene matches: 12. This CDR3 contains 16 residues. Germline loops: CDR1 MNHNY, CDR2 SVGAGI (reference sequence). In DNA, the CDR3 is TGTGCCAGCAGATTAAAACCGGGACAGCTAAACACTGAAGCTTTCTTT. Its translation is CASRLKPGQLNTEAFF.

This chain connects TRBV7-9 to TRBJ2-1, with D unclear. The germline V and J ends were trimmed by 1 base and 2 bases, with 9 bases remaining between them. Germline CDR1 and CDR2: SEHNR and FQNEAQ (reference sequence). The CDR3 is 15 residues long. The CDR3 is CASSLDAFPYNEQFF. The CDR3 DNA reads as TGTGCCAGCAGCTTAGATGCTTTCCCCTACAATGAGCAGTTCTTC.

This chain uses TRBV9 with TRBJ1-2; D gene uncertain. Trimming cost V 9 bases and J 6 bases, with 15 bases left between them. The CDR3 runs to 12 residues. The germline V gene encodes CDR1 SGDLS and CDR2 YYNGEE. CDR3 DNA: TGTGCCACGTCAGGCCTCCGGAATGGCTACACCTTC. Its protein product is CATSGLRNGYTF.

DNA of the CDR3: TGTGCCAGCAACCCCGGGACTCGAAACACCGGGGAGCTGTTTTTT. Its protein product is CASNPGTRNTGELFF. This chain links TRBV12-3 or TRBV12-4 with TRBJ2-2; TRBD2 might be the D (6 bases). The CDR3 totals 15 residues. Trimming took off 7 bases at V and 2 bases at J, with 14 bases between the two ends.

The chain carries TRBV9 and TRBJ1-1, with D unresolved. V was cut by 0 bases and J by 4 bases, with 10 bases left in between. This CDR3 has 14 residues. CDR1 is SGDLS, CDR2 YYNGEE, per germline. The chain's CDR3 is CASSVGGEGTEAFF. The CDR3 DNA is TGTGCCAGCAGCGTAGGTGGGGAGGGCACTGAAGCTTTCTTT. The full variable domain, completed using reference TRBV9 and TRBJ1-1, is DSGVTQTPKHLITATGQRVTLRCSPRSGDLSVYWYQQSLDQGLQFLIQYYNGEERAKGNILERFSAQQFPDLHSELNLSSLELGDSALYFCASSVGGEGTEAFFGQGTRLTVV.

V and J are TRBV7-9 and TRBJ2-2; TRBD2 matches at 7 bases. Trimming took 4 bases from V and 8 from J; bases not matched to a gene: 4. The CDR3 loop spans 13 amino acids. In germline, CDR1 is SEHNR, CDR2 FQNEAQ (reference sequence). CDR3 sequence (DNA): TGTGCCAGCAGCTGGACTAGTTCTGGGGAGCTGTTTTTT. Protein: CASSWTSSGELFF.

J is TRBJ2-7 and V is TRBV27, with 12 positions matching TRBD1. The V and J ends lost 5 bases and 3 bases, in that order; junction bases with no gene match: 5. Germline loops: CDR1 MNHEY, CDR2 SMNVEV (reference sequence). This CDR3 is built from 15 residues. The CDR3 is CASSPGQGAGYEQYF. The CDR3 coding sequence is TGTGCCAGCAGTCCGGGACAGGGGGCAGGCTACGAGCAGTACTTC.

The chain employs TRBV5-6 and TRBJ2-3; 8 nucleotides match TRBD1. The V and J ends lost 2 bases and 2 bases, in that order; junction bases with no gene match: 16. The germline CDR1 and CDR2 sequences are SGHDT and YYEEEE. The CDR3 sequence is 19 residues long. The CDR3 nucleotides are TGTGCCAGCAGCTTCCGGGCTCCACTAGGGACAGGATACACAGATACGCAGTATTTT. It encodes CASSFRAPLGTGYTDTQYF.

The chain joins TRBV6-1 to TRBJ2-2; TRBD1 or TRBD2 may be the D gene (5 bases each). Trimming stripped 3 bases from V and 4 bases from J, with 12 bases between. In germline, CDR1 is MNHNS, CDR2 SASEGT. The length of the CDR3 is 15 residues. The CDR3 here is CASSDRPGGTGELFF. DNA for the CDR3: TGTGCCAGCAGTGATAGGCCTGGGGGCACCGGGGAGCTGTTTTTT.

The chain links TRBV12-3 or TRBV12-4 to TRBJ2-5; D is uncertain. The CDR3 has 15 residues. V lost 1 base and J lost 0, with 9 bases in between. The CDR3, as DNA: TGTGCCAGCAGTTTAGAGGCTTCGTACCAAGAGACCCAGTACTTC. This sequence encodes CASSLEASYQETQYF.

This clonotype has only one observation. The chain combines TRBV12-5 with TRBJ1-5, with 10 bases identical to TRBD1. The CDR3 spans 15 residues. The germline gives CDR1 LGHNT, CDR2 FRNRAP. Losses at the gene ends were 1 base for V and 7 bases for J; bases not matched to a gene: 4. CDR3 sequence (DNA): TGTGCTAGTGGTTTGGGGGACAGGGGACCACAGCCCCAGCATTTT. This sequence encodes CASGLGDRGPQPQHF.

V usage is TRBV24-1 and J usage is TRBJ2-1; 13 bases are a match to TRBD2. CDR1 and CDR2 from the germline V gene are KGHDR and SFDVKD. J was trimmed by 5 bases and V by 6 bases; bases with no gene match: 12. This CDR3 region has 18 residues. CDR3 sequence: CATSSGRGLAGSHNEQFF. The CDR3 bases are TGTGCCACCAGTTCGGGCAGGGGACTAGCGGGATCCCACAATGAGCAGTTCTTC.

This sequence joins TRBV5-6 and TRBJ2-1; the D is unclear. Germline V gene lookup returns CDR1 SGHDT and CDR2 YYEEEE. This CDR3 spans 14 amino acids. The V end was cut by 6 bases, the J end by 9 bases, with 19 bases between. CDR3 sequence (DNA): TGTGCCAGCACTGCTTATAAAGGGATGGGTGAGCAGTTCTTC. Translation gives CASTAYKGMGEQFF. The full variable domain, completed using reference TRBV5-6 and TRBJ2-1, is DAGVTQSPTHLIKTRGQQVTLRCSPKSGHDTVSWYQQALGQGPQFIFQYYEEEERQRGNFPDRFSGHQFPNYSSELNVNALLLGDSALYLCASTAYKGMGEQFFGPGTRLTVL.

The V and J genes are TRBV11-2 and TRBJ2-1; D unclear. V was shortened by 4 bases and J by 5 bases, with 18 bases between the two germline ends. The CDR3 runs to 16 residues. CDR1 is SGHAT, CDR2 FQNNGV, per germline. The CDR3 is CASSSGALILNNEQFF. In DNA form, the CDR3 reads TGTGCCAGCAGCTCCGGAGCTTTAATCCTCAACAATGAGCAGTTCTTC.

The J gene is TRBJ2-7, the V gene TRBV5-6, with 10 bases aligning to TRBD1. The junction had 13 bases not matched to a gene; V was cut back by 4 bases and J by 3 bases. The length of the CDR3 is 17 residues. Germline V gives CDR1 SGHDT, CDR2 YYEEEE. The CDR3 coding sequence is TGTGCCAGCAGCCCGTCCCGGGACAGGGGACGGCTCTACGAGCAGTACGTC. Protein sequence: CASSPSRDRGRLYEQYV.